The rows below give T cell receptor beta chains drawn from one sample of a study of cytomegalovirus exposure and HLA in healthy donors. Profiling relied on immunoSEQ multiplex PCR, and the TCRdb table lists in-frame clones only, not all of them. Here the sample spans approximately 64,000 clones, around 89% being singletons. The sample was PBMCs. The origin of the receptors is a woman aged 18-35 years in good health and CMV-seronegative. The CDR3 runs from the conserved cysteine through the conserved F or W. Fields, in order: J gene, D gene, clone size, V gene, CDR3 protein, CDR3 DNA. D genes are given only for firm matches. The size entry is marked missing in some rows and otherwise reads once, few, many or a size class.

j_gene: TRBJ1-2
d_gene: .
abundance: .
v_gene: TRBV10-3
CDR3aa: CAISAWQGNYGYTF
CDR3nt: TGTGCCATCAGTGCTTGGCAGGGGAACTATGGCTACACCTTC

j_gene: TRBJ1-4
d_gene: TRBD1
abundance: once
v_gene: TRBV5-1
CDR3aa: CASRARGQAEKLFF
CDR3nt: TGCGCCAGCAGGGCGAGGGGGCAGGCTGAAAAACTGTTTTTT

j_gene: TRBJ2-7
d_gene: TRBD2
abundance: .
v_gene: TRBV7-9
CDR3aa: CASTRTLGGVVHEQYF
CDR3nt: TGTGCCAGCACCAGGACGCTCGGGGGGGTCGTCCACGAGCAGTACTTC

j_gene: TRBJ2-7
d_gene: TRBD1
abundance: few
v_gene: TRBV10-3
CDR3aa: CAISGTGSYEQYF
CDR3nt: TGTGCCATCAGTGGGACAGGGTCCTACGAGCAGTACTTC

j_gene: TRBJ2-3
d_gene: .
abundance: .
v_gene: TRBV11-2
CDR3aa: CASSLEVGGTHQDTQYF
CDR3nt: TGTGCCAGCAGCTTAGAGGTCGGGGGAACCCATCAAGATACGCAGTATTTT

j_gene: TRBJ2-2
d_gene: .
abundance: .
v_gene: TRBV9
CDR3aa: CASSVARGGVTGELFF
CDR3nt: TGTGCCAGCAGCGTAGCCAGGGGAGGGGTCACCGGGGAGCTGTTTTTT

j_gene: TRBJ2-7
d_gene: .
abundance: few
v_gene: TRBV5-6
CDR3aa: CASSFRGYEQYF
CDR3nt: TGTGCCAGCAGCTTCAGGGGCTACGAGCAGTACTTC

j_gene: TRBJ2-1
d_gene: TRBD2
abundance: .
v_gene: TRBV18
CDR3aa: CASSPLTSGVEFF
CDR3nt: TGTGCCAGCTCACCGTTGACTAGCGGAGTAGAGTTCTTC

j_gene: TRBJ2-3
d_gene: .
abundance: .
v_gene: TRBV15
CDR3aa: CATSRRDRTDTQYF
CDR3nt: TGTGCCACCAGCAGAAGAGATCGCACAGATACGCAGTATTTT

j_gene: TRBJ1-1
d_gene: .
abundance: .
v_gene: TRBV20-1
CDR3aa: CSASGGTEAFF
CDR3nt: TGCAGTGCTAGCGGTGGCACTGAAGCTTTCTTT

j_gene: TRBJ2-1
d_gene: .
abundance: .
v_gene: TRBV4-1
CDR3aa: CASSPRGGRNEQFF
CDR3nt: TGCGCCAGCAGCCCGCGTGGGGGCAGGAATGAGCAGTTCTTC

j_gene: TRBJ2-1
d_gene: TRBD1
abundance: .
v_gene: TRBV27
CDR3aa: CASSQDRGPAGYNEQFF
CDR3nt: TGTGCCAGCAGCCAGGACAGGGGGCCAGCGGGGTACAATGAGCAGTTCTTC

j_gene: TRBJ1-3
d_gene: .
abundance: once
v_gene: TRBV4-2
CDR3aa: CASSQAGGVGNTIYF
CDR3nt: TGTGCCAGCAGCCAAGCGGGCGGGGTCGGAAACACCATATATTTT

j_gene: TRBJ2-1
d_gene: TRBD2
abundance: .
v_gene: TRBV19
CDR3aa: CASSPSGGVYNEQFF
CDR3nt: TGTGCCAGTAGTCCTAGCGGGGGGGTTTACAATGAGCAGTTCTTC

j_gene: TRBJ1-2
d_gene: .
abundance: .
v_gene: TRBV28
CDR3aa: CASTSPGDYGYTF
CDR3nt: TGTGCCAGCACCTCACCAGGGGACTATGGCTACACCTTC

j_gene: TRBJ2-3
d_gene: .
abundance: .
v_gene: TRBV30
CDR3aa: CAWTRGGAGTDTQYF
CDR3nt: TGTGCCTGGACAAGAGGGGGGGCTGGCACAGATACGCAGTATTTT

j_gene: TRBJ2-2
d_gene: TRBD1
abundance: once
v_gene: TRBV19
CDR3aa: CASTMEQGLPGELFF
CDR3nt: TGTGCCAGTACCATGGAACAGGGGTTACCCGGGGAGCTGTTTTTT

j_gene: TRBJ1-1
d_gene: TRBD1
abundance: .
v_gene: TRBV19
CDR3aa: CASSTSTGGNTEAFF
CDR3nt: TGTGCCAGTAGCACAAGCACAGGGGGGAACACTGAAGCTTTCTTT

j_gene: TRBJ2-5
d_gene: .
abundance: .
v_gene: TRBV6-5
CDR3aa: CASSLSRGAGETQYF
CDR3nt: TGTGCCAGCAGTTTAAGCCGGGGGGCGGGGGAGACCCAGTACTTC

j_gene: TRBJ2-1
d_gene: TRBD2
abundance: .
v_gene: TRBV4-2
CDR3aa: CASSQDTTSGNNEQFF
CDR3nt: TGTGCCAGCAGCCAAGATACGACTAGCGGGAACAATGAGCAGTTCTTC

j_gene: TRBJ1-1
d_gene: .
abundance: .
v_gene: TRBV11-2
CDR3aa: CASGLLRDTEAFF
CDR3nt: TGTGCCAGCGGCCTCTTGAGGGACACTGAAGCTTTCTTT

j_gene: TRBJ1-1
d_gene: .
abundance: .
v_gene: TRBV6-5
CDR3aa: CVAGGVANTEAFF
CDR3nt: TGTGTCGCCGGGGGGGTGGCGAACACTGAAGCTTTCTTT

j_gene: TRBJ2-3
d_gene: .
abundance: .
v_gene: TRBV5-6
CDR3aa: CASSPRARGEQSDTQYF
CDR3nt: TGTGCCAGCAGCCCCCGGGCCCGGGGTGAACAATCAGATACGCAGTATTTT

j_gene: TRBJ2-7
d_gene: .
abundance: .
v_gene: TRBV27
CDR3aa: CASSSRVSHEQYF
CDR3nt: TGTGCCAGCAGTTCCAGGGTATCGCACGAGCAGTACTTC

j_gene: TRBJ2-3
d_gene: .
abundance: .
v_gene: TRBV7-6
CDR3aa: CASSLALTGADTQYF
CDR3nt: TGTGCCAGCAGCTTAGCTCTCACCGGAGCAGATACGCAGTATTTT

j_gene: TRBJ2-5
d_gene: TRBD2
abundance: once
v_gene: TRBV5-1
CDR3aa: CASSLVPSGGLTVETQYF
CDR3nt: TGCGCCAGCAGCTTGGTCCCCAGCGGGGGCCTTACGGTGGAGACCCAGTACTTC

j_gene: TRBJ2-7
d_gene: .
abundance: .
v_gene: TRBV5-1
CDR3aa: CASSLAGKISYEQYF
CDR3nt: TGCGCCAGCAGCTTGGCCGGTAAGATCTCCTACGAGCAGTACTTC

j_gene: TRBJ2-5
d_gene: TRBD1
abundance: .
v_gene: TRBV7-2
CDR3aa: CASRPTGSEETQYF
CDR3nt: TGTGCCAGCAGGCCGACAGGGTCCGAGGAGACCCAGTACTTC

j_gene: TRBJ1-2
d_gene: .
abundance: .
v_gene: TRBV4-3
CDR3aa: CASSQDIAGPYGYTF
CDR3nt: TGCGCCAGCAGCCAAGATATCGCAGGGCCGTATGGCTACACCTTC

j_gene: TRBJ1-2
d_gene: TRBD1
abundance: .
v_gene: TRBV5-1
CDR3aa: CASSTGDRAFNYGYTF
CDR3nt: TGCGCCAGCAGCACTGGGGACAGAGCCTTTAACTATGGCTACACCTTC

j_gene: TRBJ2-7
d_gene: TRBD2
abundance: .
v_gene: TRBV13
CDR3aa: CASSFRTGGSYEQYF
CDR3nt: TGTGCCAGCAGCTTCAGAACGGGGGGCTCCTACGAGCAGTACTTC

j_gene: TRBJ1-4
d_gene: TRBD1
abundance: .
v_gene: TRBV9
CDR3aa: CASSETGGGANEKLFF
CDR3nt: TGTGCCAGCAGCGAAACAGGGGGGGGAGCTAATGAAAAACTGTTTTTT

j_gene: TRBJ1-1
d_gene: .
abundance: .
v_gene: TRBV7-2
CDR3aa: CASSPQGYLNTEAFF
CDR3nt: TGTGCCAGCAGCCCACAGGGCTATTTGAACACTGAAGCTTTCTTT

j_gene: TRBJ2-5
d_gene: TRBD1
abundance: once
v_gene: TRBV4-3
CDR3aa: CASSLGTGAWETQYF
CDR3nt: TGCGCCAGCAGCCTTGGGACAGGGGCTTGGGAGACCCAGTACTTC

j_gene: TRBJ2-1
d_gene: TRBD2
abundance: .
v_gene: TRBV2
CDR3aa: CASRRTSGSNEQFF
CDR3nt: TGTGCCAGCAGGCGGACTAGCGGGAGTAATGAGCAGTTCTTC

j_gene: TRBJ1-1
d_gene: TRBD1
abundance: .
v_gene: TRBV6-6
CDR3aa: CASSLTDREYTEAFF
CDR3nt: TGTGCCAGCAGCCTCACCGACAGGGAATACACTGAAGCTTTCTTT

j_gene: TRBJ2-5
d_gene: .
abundance: .
v_gene: TRBV19
CDR3aa: CASSRAKETQYF
CDR3nt: TGTGCCAGTAGTAGGGCAAAAGAGACCCAGTACTTC

j_gene: TRBJ2-7
d_gene: .
abundance: .
v_gene: TRBV4-3
CDR3aa: CASSHSRSYEQYF
CDR3nt: TGCGCCAGCAGCCATTCCCGGTCCTACGAGCAGTACTTC

j_gene: TRBJ1-2
d_gene: TRBD1
abundance: .
v_gene: TRBV30
CDR3aa: CACRDRDPGYTF
CDR3nt: TGTGCCTGCCGGGACAGGGACCCTGGCTACACCTTC

j_gene: TRBJ1-2
d_gene: .
abundance: .
v_gene: TRBV18
CDR3aa: CASSPSDYGYTF
CDR3nt: TGTGCCAGCTCACCCTCAGACTATGGCTACACCTTC

j_gene: TRBJ2-5
d_gene: TRBD1
abundance: .
v_gene: TRBV5-1
CDR3aa: CASSSTGGGQETQYF
CDR3nt: TGCGCCAGCAGCAGTACAGGGGGTGGCCAAGAGACCCAGTACTTC

j_gene: TRBJ1-1
d_gene: .
abundance: .
v_gene: TRBV15
CDR3aa: CATSTKRGTEAFF
CDR3nt: TGTGCCACCAGCACCAAGCGCGGCACTGAAGCTTTCTTT

j_gene: TRBJ2-7
d_gene: .
abundance: .
v_gene: TRBV27
CDR3aa: CASRRGWEQYF
CDR3nt: TGTGCCAGCAGGCGGGGCTGGGAGCAGTACTTC

j_gene: TRBJ1-5
d_gene: .
abundance: .
v_gene: TRBV19
CDR3aa: CASSIVYLYAQHF
CDR3nt: TGTGCCAGTAGTATAGTTTACCTATATGCCCAGCATTTT

j_gene: TRBJ2-7
d_gene: .
abundance: .
v_gene: TRBV28
CDR3aa: CASTGNLEQYF
CDR3nt: TGTGCCAGCACTGGCAATCTCGAGCAGTACTTC

j_gene: TRBJ1-5
d_gene: .
abundance: .
v_gene: TRBV9
CDR3aa: CASSVADWHQPQHF
CDR3nt: TGTGCCAGCAGCGTGGCCGACTGGCATCAGCCCCAGCATTTT

j_gene: TRBJ1-2
d_gene: .
abundance: few
v_gene: TRBV10-3
CDR3aa: CATTASGGYTF
CDR3nt: TGTGCCACGACAGCGTCGGGTGGCTACACCTTC

j_gene: TRBJ1-6
d_gene: .
abundance: .
v_gene: TRBV14
CDR3aa: CASSQMETNSPLHF
CDR3nt: TGTGCCAGCAGCCAAATGGAGACCAATTCACCCCTCCACTTT

j_gene: TRBJ2-3
d_gene: TRBD2
abundance: .
v_gene: TRBV4-2
CDR3aa: CASSRSSGGPGGDTQYF
CDR3nt: TGTGCCAGCAGTCGATCTAGCGGGGGGCCCGGGGGAGATACGCAGTATTTT

j_gene: TRBJ2-5
d_gene: TRBD2
abundance: .
v_gene: TRBV4-2
CDR3aa: CASSQDLRGVLETQYF
CDR3nt: TGTGCCAGCAGCCAAGATCTGCGGGGGGTTCTGGAGACCCAGTACTTC

j_gene: TRBJ1-1
d_gene: .
abundance: .
v_gene: TRBV2
CDR3aa: CASPKGGGKNTEAFF
CDR3nt: TGTGCCAGCCCAAAAGGGGGGGGAAAGAACACTGAAGCTTTCTTT

j_gene: TRBJ2-4
d_gene: .
abundance: .
v_gene: TRBV4-2
CDR3aa: CASSQEPGDPLYIQYF
CDR3nt: TGTGCCAGCAGCCAAGAACCAGGGGACCCGTTGTACATTCAGTACTTC

j_gene: TRBJ2-3
d_gene: TRBD2
abundance: .
v_gene: TRBV2
CDR3aa: CASTPGTITADTQYF
CDR3nt: TGTGCCAGCACCCCCGGGACTATAACCGCCGATACGCAGTATTTT

j_gene: TRBJ1-2
d_gene: .
abundance: .
v_gene: TRBV30
CDR3aa: CAWNSGRELLYGYTF
CDR3nt: TGTGCCTGGAATTCGGGACGGGAGCTCCTTTATGGCTACACCTTC

j_gene: TRBJ2-5
d_gene: .
abundance: .
v_gene: TRBV27
CDR3aa: CASSPLRTGGVETQYF
CDR3nt: TGTGCCAGCAGTCCCCTCCGAACAGGTGGAGTGGAGACCCAGTACTTC

j_gene: TRBJ2-1
d_gene: .
abundance: .
v_gene: TRBV14
CDR3aa: CASSQDLDSIPYNEQFF
CDR3nt: TGTGCCAGCAGCCAAGATCTAGACAGCATCCCCTACAATGAGCAGTTCTTC

j_gene: TRBJ1-5
d_gene: .
abundance: .
v_gene: TRBV15
CDR3aa: CATSRDQVNQPQHF
CDR3nt: TGTGCCACCAGCAGAGATCAGGTTAATCAGCCCCAGCATTTT

j_gene: TRBJ2-7
d_gene: TRBD2
abundance: .
v_gene: TRBV4-3
CDR3aa: CASSQRTSGGLSYEQYF
CDR3nt: TGCGCCAGCAGCCAGCGGACTAGCGGGGGACTCTCCTACGAGCAGTACTTC

j_gene: TRBJ2-5
d_gene: .
abundance: .
v_gene: TRBV7-2
CDR3aa: CASSSVQVTQYF
CDR3nt: TGTGCCAGCAGCTCCGTACAGGTGACCCAGTACTTC

j_gene: TRBJ2-1
d_gene: TRBD2
abundance: .
v_gene: TRBV6-1
CDR3aa: CASSEGRTSGYNEQFF
CDR3nt: TGTGCCAGCAGTGAAGGAAGGACTAGCGGATACAATGAGCAGTTCTTC